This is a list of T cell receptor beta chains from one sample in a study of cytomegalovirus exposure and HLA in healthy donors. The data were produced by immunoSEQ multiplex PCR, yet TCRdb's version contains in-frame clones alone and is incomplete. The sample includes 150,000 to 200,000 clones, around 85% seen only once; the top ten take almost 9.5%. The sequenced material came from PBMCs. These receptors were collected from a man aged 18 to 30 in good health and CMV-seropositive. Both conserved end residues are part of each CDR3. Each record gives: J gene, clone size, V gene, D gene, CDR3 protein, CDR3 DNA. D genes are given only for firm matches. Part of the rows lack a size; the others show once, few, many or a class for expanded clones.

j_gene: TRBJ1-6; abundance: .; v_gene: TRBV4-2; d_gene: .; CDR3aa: CASSQEWSYNSPLHF; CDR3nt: TGTGCCAGCAGCCAAGAATGGAGTTATAATTCACCCCTCCACTTT
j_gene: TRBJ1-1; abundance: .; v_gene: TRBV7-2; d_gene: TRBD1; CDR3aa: CASSTDRGNTEAFF; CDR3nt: TGTGCCAGCAGCACGGACAGGGGGAACACTGAAGCTTTCTTT
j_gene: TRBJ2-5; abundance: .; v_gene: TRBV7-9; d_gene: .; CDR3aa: CASSFGQGTETQYF; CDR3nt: TGTGCCAGCAGCTTCGGGCAGGGAACAGAGACCCAGTACTTC
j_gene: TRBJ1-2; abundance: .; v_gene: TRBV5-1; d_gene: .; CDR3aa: CASSPQQGSYGYTF; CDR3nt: TGCGCCAGCAGCCCACAACAGGGATCCTATGGCTACACCTTC
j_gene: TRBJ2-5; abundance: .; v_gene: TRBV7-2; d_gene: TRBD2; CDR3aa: CASSRDLAAWETQYF; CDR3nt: TGTGCCAGCAGCCGAGATCTAGCGGCTTGGGAGACCCAGTACTTC
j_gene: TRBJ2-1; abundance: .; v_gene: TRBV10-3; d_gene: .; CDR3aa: CAISESARGGYNEQFF; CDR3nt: TGTGCCATCAGTGAGTCCGCCCGAGGGGGCTACAATGAGCAGTTCTTC
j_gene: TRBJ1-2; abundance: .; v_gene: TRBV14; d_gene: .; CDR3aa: CASSQDMPPAAIHGYTF; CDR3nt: TGTGCCAGCAGCCAAGACATGCCCCCGGCGGCGATTCATGGCTACACCTTC
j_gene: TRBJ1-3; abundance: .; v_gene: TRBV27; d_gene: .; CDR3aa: CASSFGAPPGNTIYF; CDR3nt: TGTGCCAGCAGTTTTGGGGCCCCTCCTGGAAACACCATATATTTT
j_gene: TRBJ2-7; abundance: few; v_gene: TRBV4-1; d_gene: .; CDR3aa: CASSQVPGVRRQYF; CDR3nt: TGCGCCAGCAGCCAAGTCCCGGGGGTGCGGAGGCAGTACTTC
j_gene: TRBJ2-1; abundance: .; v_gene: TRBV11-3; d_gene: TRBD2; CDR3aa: CASGPGAGGFNEQFF; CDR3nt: TGTGCCAGCGGCCCAGGGGCGGGGGGGTTTAATGAGCAGTTCTTC
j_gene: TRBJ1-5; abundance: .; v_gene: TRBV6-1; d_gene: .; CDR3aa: CASSAQLRGHSNQPQHF; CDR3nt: TGTGCCAGCAGTGCCCAACTACGAGGCCATAGCAATCAGCCCCAGCATTTT
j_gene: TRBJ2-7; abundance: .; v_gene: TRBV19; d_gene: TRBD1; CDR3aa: CASSIQSGQIYEQYF; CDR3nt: TGTGCCAGTAGTATACAATCGGGACAGATCTACGAGCAGTACTTC
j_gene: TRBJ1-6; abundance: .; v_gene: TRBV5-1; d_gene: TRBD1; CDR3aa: CASSPGTGTNSPLHF; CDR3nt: TGCGCCAGCAGCCCCGGGACAGGGACTAATTCACCCCTCCACTTT
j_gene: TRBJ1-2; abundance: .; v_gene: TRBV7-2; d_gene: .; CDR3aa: CASSLSGGDYGYTF; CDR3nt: TGTGCCAGCAGCTTAAGTGGCGGGGACTATGGCTACACCTTC
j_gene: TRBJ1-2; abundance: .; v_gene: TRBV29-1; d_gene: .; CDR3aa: CSVEDRGGRVYGYTF; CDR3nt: TGCAGCGTTGAAGACCGAGGGGGGAGGGTCTATGGCTACACCTTC
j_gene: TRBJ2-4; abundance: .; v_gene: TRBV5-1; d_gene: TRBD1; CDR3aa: CASSLPTGPAKNIQYF; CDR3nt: TGCGCCAGCAGCTTACCGACAGGGCCTGCCAAAAACATTCAGTACTTC
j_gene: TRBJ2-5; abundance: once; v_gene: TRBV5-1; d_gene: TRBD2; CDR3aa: CASSLVAGGTGETQYF; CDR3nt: TGCGCCAGCAGCTTGGTTGCGGGGGGGACCGGCGAGACCCAGTACTTC
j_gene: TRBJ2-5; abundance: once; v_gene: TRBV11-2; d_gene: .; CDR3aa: CASSTWGRGPELETQYF; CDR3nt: TGTGCCAGCAGCACCTGGGGGCGGGGGCCCGAGTTGGAGACCCAGTACTTC
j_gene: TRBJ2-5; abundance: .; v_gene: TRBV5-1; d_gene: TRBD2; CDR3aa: CASSLLTSGAPETQYF; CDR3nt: TGCGCCAGCAGCTTGTTGACTAGCGGGGCCCCAGAGACCCAGTACTTC
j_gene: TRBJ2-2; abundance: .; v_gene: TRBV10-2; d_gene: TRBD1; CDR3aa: CATEDRASTGELFF; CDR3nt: TGCGCCACTGAGGACAGGGCTTCGACCGGGGAGCTGTTTTTT
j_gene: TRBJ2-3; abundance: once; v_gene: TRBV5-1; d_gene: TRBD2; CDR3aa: CASSPTGRGGPDTQYF; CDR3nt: TGCGCCAGCAGCCCGACCGGGCGGGGGGGCCCAGATACGCAGTATTTT
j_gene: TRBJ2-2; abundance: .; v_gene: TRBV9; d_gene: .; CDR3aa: CASSVPAEAGELFF; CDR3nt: TGTGCCAGCAGCGTTCCCGCGGAGGCCGGGGAGCTGTTTTTT
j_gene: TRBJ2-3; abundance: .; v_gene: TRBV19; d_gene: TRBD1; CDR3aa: CASSIRKKQGGSTDTQYF; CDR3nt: TGTGCCAGTAGTATCAGAAAAAAACAGGGGGGTAGCACAGATACGCAGTATTTT
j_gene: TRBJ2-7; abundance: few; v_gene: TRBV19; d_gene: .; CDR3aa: CASSRGTSRTYEQYF; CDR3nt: TGTGCCAGTAGTAGGGGGACATCCCGGACCTACGAGCAGTACTTC
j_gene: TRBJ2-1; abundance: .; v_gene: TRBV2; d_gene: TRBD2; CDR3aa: CASPLGSGGYNEQFF; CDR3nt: TGTGCCAGCCCACTGGGTAGCGGGGGGTACAATGAGCAGTTCTTC
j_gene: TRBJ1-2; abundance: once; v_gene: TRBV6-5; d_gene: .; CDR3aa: CASSYSGTNYGYTF; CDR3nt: TGTGCCAGCAGTTACTCGGGCACTAACTATGGCTACACCTTC
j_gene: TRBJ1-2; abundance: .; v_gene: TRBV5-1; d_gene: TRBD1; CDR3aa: CASSLATGGSGYTF; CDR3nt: TGCGCCAGCAGCTTGGCCACAGGGGGCAGTGGCTACACCTTC
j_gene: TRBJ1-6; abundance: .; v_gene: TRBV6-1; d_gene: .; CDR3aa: CASSEHREPNSPPHF; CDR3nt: TGTGCCAGCAGTGAGCACCGGGAGCCTAATTCACCCCCCCACTTT
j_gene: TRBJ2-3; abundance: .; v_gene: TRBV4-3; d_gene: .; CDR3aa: CASSQDRGGFSTDTQYF; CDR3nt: TGCGCCAGCAGCCAAGATAGGGGGGGTTTCTCCACAGATACGCAGTATTTT
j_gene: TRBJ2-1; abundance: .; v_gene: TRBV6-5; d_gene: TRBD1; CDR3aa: CASSYAGQAYNEQFF; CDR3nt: TGTGCCAGCAGTTACGCCGGACAGGCGTACAATGAGCAGTTCTTC
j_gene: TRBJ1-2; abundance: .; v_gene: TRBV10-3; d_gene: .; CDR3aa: CAIIPSGNGRTYGYTF; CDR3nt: TGTGCCATCATTCCCTCCGGGAACGGACGGACCTATGGCTACACCTTC
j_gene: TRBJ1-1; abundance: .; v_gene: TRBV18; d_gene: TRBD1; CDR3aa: CASSPSRTGGGTEAFF; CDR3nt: TGTGCCAGCTCACCTTCCCGGACAGGGGGAGGCACTGAAGCTTTCTTT
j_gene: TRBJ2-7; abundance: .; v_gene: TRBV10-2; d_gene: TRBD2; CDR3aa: CASSESQLAGRDEQYF; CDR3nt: TGCGCCAGCAGTGAGTCCCAACTAGCGGGGAGGGATGAGCAGTACTTC
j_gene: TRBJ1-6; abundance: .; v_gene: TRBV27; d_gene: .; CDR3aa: CASSLAWSSYNSPLHF; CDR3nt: TGTGCCAGCAGTTTAGCGTGGAGCTCCTATAATTCACCCCTCCACTTT
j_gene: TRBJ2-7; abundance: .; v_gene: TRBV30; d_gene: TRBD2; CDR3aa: CAWRGGYEQYF; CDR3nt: TGTGCCTGGAGGGGAGGGTACGAGCAGTACTTC
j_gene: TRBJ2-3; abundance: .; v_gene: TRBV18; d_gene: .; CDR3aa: CASSPQQGAGMTDTQYF; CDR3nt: TGTGCCAGCTCACCACAACAAGGGGCGGGGATGACAGATACGCAGTATTTT
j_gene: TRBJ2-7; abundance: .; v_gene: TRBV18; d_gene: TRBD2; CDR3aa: CASSPFSGGTYEQYF; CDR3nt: TGTGCCAGCTCACCATTTTCGGGGGGGACCTACGAGCAGTACTTC
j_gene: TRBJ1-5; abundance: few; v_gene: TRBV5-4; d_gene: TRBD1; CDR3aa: CASRDRGGNQPQHF; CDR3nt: TGTGCCAGCAGGGACAGGGGGGGCAATCAGCCCCAGCATTTT
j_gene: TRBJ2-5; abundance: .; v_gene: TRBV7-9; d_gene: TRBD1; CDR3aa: CASSERTGGRETQYF; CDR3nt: TGTGCCAGCAGCGAAAGGACAGGGGGCCGGGAGACCCAGTACTTC
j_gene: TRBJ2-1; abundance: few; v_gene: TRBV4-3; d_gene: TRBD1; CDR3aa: CASSSGGISYNEQFF; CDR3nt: TGCGCCAGCAGCTCAGGGGGAATCTCCTACAATGAGCAGTTCTTC
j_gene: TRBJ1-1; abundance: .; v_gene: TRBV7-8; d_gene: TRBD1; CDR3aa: CASSPRTGGNTEAFF; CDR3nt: TGTGCCAGCAGTCCAAGGACAGGGGGAAACACTGAAGCTTTCTTT
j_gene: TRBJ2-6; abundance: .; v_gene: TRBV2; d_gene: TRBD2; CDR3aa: CALSGVLPNVLTF; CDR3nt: TGTGCCTTAAGCGGGGTTCTCCCTAACGTCCTGACTTTC
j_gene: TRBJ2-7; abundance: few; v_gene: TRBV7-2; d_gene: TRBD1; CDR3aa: CASRTGGPGLYEQYF; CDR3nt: TGTGCCAGCCGCACAGGGGGACCAGGCCTATACGAGCAGTACTTC
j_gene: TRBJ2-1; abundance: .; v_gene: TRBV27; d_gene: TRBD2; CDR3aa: CASSTLTGTTEQFF; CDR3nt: TGTGCCAGCAGTACACTTACGGGGACTACTGAGCAGTTCTTC
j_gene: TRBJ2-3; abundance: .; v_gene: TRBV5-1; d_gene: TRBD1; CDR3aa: CASSNRGVTDTQYF; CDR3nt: TGCGCCAGCAGCAACAGGGGCGTCACAGATACGCAGTATTTT
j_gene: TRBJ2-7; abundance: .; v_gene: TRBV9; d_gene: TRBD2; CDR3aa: CASSAPGRGEQYF; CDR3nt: TGTGCCAGCAGCGCCCCCGGGAGGGGCGAGCAGTACTTC
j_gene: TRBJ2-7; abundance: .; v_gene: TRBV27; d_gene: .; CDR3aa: CASSFGQGGYEQYF; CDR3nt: TGTGCCAGCAGTTTTGGCCAGGGAGGTTACGAGCAGTACTTC
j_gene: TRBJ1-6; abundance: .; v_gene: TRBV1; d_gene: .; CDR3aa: CTSSQDRDRKGNRPLHF; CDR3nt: TGCACCAGCAGCCAAGACCGGGACAGAAAAGGGAACCGACCCCTCCACTTT
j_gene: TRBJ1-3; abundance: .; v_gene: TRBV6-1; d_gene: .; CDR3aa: CASSIERSTGNTIYF; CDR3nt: TGTGCCAGCAGTATCGAGAGATCCACTGGAAACACCATATATTTT
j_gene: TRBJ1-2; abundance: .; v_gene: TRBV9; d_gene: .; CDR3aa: CASSATGGNYGYTF; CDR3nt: TGTGCCAGCAGCGCGACAGGAGGCAACTATGGCTACACCTTC
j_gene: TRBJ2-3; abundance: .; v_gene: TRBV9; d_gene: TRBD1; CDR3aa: CASSAGQGSSTDTQYF; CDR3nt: TGTGCCAGCAGCGCCGGACAGGGAAGTAGCACAGATACGCAGTATTTT
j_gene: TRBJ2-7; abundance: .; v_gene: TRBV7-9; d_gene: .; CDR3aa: CASSRGAISYEQYF; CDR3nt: TGTGCCAGCAGCCGGGGGGCCATCTCCTACGAGCAGTACTTC
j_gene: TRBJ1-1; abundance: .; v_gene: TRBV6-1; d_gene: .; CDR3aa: CASQRVGAGEAFF; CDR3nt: TGTGCCAGCCAAAGGGTGGGGGCAGGTGAAGCTTTCTTT
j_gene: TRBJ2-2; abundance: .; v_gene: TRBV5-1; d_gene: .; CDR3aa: CASSGMPPRDGELFF; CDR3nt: TGCGCCAGCAGCGGGATGCCACCGAGGGACGGGGAGCTGTTTTTT